The next 26 T cell receptor beta chains were all read from a single sample in a study of blood T cell repertoires in COVID-19 (TCRdb year 2020). The library was made by the immunoSEQ multiplex PCR assay. TCRdb mirrors the immuneACCESS table, restricted to in-frame sequences. Some clones are absent from its copies; in checked studies, under half trace to an unresolved V gene, and the reason for the others is unknown. The sample contains tens of thousands of clones, 91% of them found a single time. The ten most abundant clones make up about 9.1% of the sample. Sequencing used peripheral blood. The receptors were gathered from a human donor in a cohort sampled during active COVID-19.

The chain couples TRBV7-6 to TRBJ2-3; 11 bases are a match to TRBD1. The CDR3 runs 15 residues. The trim removed 6 bases at V and 5 bases at J, leaving 7 bases unmatched. Germline CDR1 is SGHVS and CDR2 is FNYEAQ. The CDR3 region is CASSLTGTGGDTQYF. CDR3 in DNA: TGTGCCAGCAGTTTAACCGGGACAGGGGGAGATACGCAGTATTTT.

The chain joins TRBV6-4 to TRBJ2-6, with D unclear. Trimming cost V 4 bases and J 0 bases, with 4 bases left between them. Germline CDR1 MRHNA, CDR2 SNTAGT. There are 14 residues in the CDR3. The CDR3 protein is CASSAFSGANVLTF. CDR3 bases: TGTGCCAGCAGTGCTTTCTCTGGGGCCAACGTCCTGACTTTC.

This rearrangement joins TRBV19 to TRBJ2-5; 11 bases fit TRBD2. Germline trimming cut 7 bases from V and 5 bases from J; bases unmatched to any gene: 6. CDR1 is LNHDA and CDR2 is SQIVND in the germline V gene (reference sequence). The CDR3 extends over 14 amino acids. The CDR3 spells CASKMTSGKETQYF. CDR3 nucleotide sequence: TGTGCCAGTAAGATGACTAGCGGGAAGGAGACCCAGTACTTC.

The rearrangement joins TRBV5-1 to TRBJ1-2, with a weak D call TRBD1 (5 bases). Trimming cost V 4 bases and J 6 bases, with 16 bases left between them. There are 14 residues in the CDR3. Germline V gene sequence: CDR1 SGHRS, CDR2 YFSETQ. The CDR3 region is CASSPGAGPDGYTF. The CDR3 bases are TGCGCCAGCAGCCCCGGAGCGGGGCCAGATGGCTACACCTTC.

This clone has just one count. The rearrangement uses TRBV1 and TRBJ2-5; the table's D call TRBD2 went unverified against the DNA. TRBV1 is designated a pseudogene. CDR3 length: 20 amino acids. This chain's CDR3 is CTSSQEFPTAQRGVGETQYF. The CDR3 region has the DNA TGCACCAGCAGCCAAGAGTTTCCGACGGCGCAGCGGGGGGTGGGAGAGACCCAGTACTTC.

The J gene is TRBJ2-3, the V gene TRBV5-1; no clear D gene. Germline V gives CDR1 SGHRS, CDR2 YFSETQ. V was shortened by 4 bases and J by 3 bases, with 12 bases between the two germline ends. The CDR3 extends over 14 amino acids. The CDR3 loop reads CASSRASPTDTQYF. CDR3 nucleotide sequence: TGCGCCAGCAGCAGAGCGTCCCCTACAGATACGCAGTATTTT.

The chain carries TRBV10-3 and TRBJ1-5; 8 bases map to TRBD1. The CDR3 consists of 16 residues. Germline assignment: CDR1 ENHRY and CDR2 SYGVKD. Trimming cost V 4 bases and J 6 bases; bases outside gene matches: 11. This CDR3 reads CAISGTDRAVSQPQHF. The CDR3 DNA follows: TGTGCCATCAGTGGCACGGACAGGGCAGTAAGTCAGCCCCAGCATTTT.

On this clone itself: The germline gene is not matched at one end of the junction; a read error may be the cause. The V gene is TRBV11-2, the J gene TRBJ2-3; 11 nucleotides match TRBD2. This CDR3 is 13 amino acids long. In germline, CDR1 is SGHAT, CDR2 FQNNGV. CDR3 amino acids: CASSGPLAGGFIF. DNA for the CDR3: TGTGCCAGCAGCGGGCCGCTAGCGGGAGGCTTCATTTTT.

The V gene is TRBV27, the J gene TRBJ2-1; TRBD2 aligns across 8 bases. Trimming cost V 2 bases and J 4 bases; bases outside gene matches: 1. The germline CDR1 and CDR2 sequences are MNHEY and SMNVEV (reference sequence). The CDR3 loop spans 14 amino acids. This chain's CDR3 is CASSLAGGYNEQFF. The CDR3 region has the DNA TGTGCCAGCAGTTTAGCGGGAGGATACAATGAGCAGTTCTTC.

The J gene is TRBJ1-5, the V gene TRBV7-9; D might be TRBD1 (6 bases). The CDR3 has 14 residues. The V gene lost 2 bases and the J gene lost 3 bases, with 8 bases spanning the gap. CDR1 and CDR2 (germline): SEHNR, FQNEAQ (reference sequence). The CDR3 region has the DNA TGTGCCAGCAGCTTACAGGGGATCAATCAGCCCCAGCATTTT. The encoded protein is CASSLQGINQPQHF. Full variable domain (missing parts from reference TRBV7-9 and TRBJ1-5): DTGVSQNPRHKITKRGQNVTFRCDPISEHNRLYWYRQTLGQGPEFLTYFQNEAQLEKSRLLSDRFSAERPKGSFSTLEIQRTEQGDSAMYLCASSLQGINQPQHFGDGTRLSIL.

This clone was seen a single time. The J gene is TRBJ2-1, the V gene TRBV11-2, with a weak D call TRBD2 (5 bases). The germline V and J ends were trimmed by 1 base and 7 bases, with 5 bases remaining between them. Per germline, CDR1 SGHAT and CDR2 FQNNGV. The CDR3 is made up of 12 amino acids. DNA for the CDR3: TGTGCCAGCAGCTTAGCGGGGAATGAGCAGTTCTTC. Amino acids: CASSLAGNEQFF. Full variable domain (rest looked up from reference TRBV11-2 and TRBJ2-1): EAGVAQSPRYKIIEKRQSVAFWCNPISGHATLYWYQQILGQGPKLLIQFQNNGVVDDSQLPKDRFSAERLKGVDSTLKIQPAKLEDSAVYLCASSLAGNEQFFGPGTRLTVL.

The chain has TRBV5-1 and TRBJ1-5, with D unclear. The CDR3 extends over 15 amino acids. The germline CDR1 and CDR2 sequences are SGHRS and YFSETQ. Trimming removed 0 bases at V and 6 bases at J, with 13 bases between. This CDR3 is CASSLDGAVGQPQHF. DNA of the CDR3: TGCGCCAGCAGCTTGGACGGAGCCGTAGGTCAGCCCCAGCATTTT.

This chain connects TRBV5-5 to TRBJ2-1, with 9 bases lining up with TRBD2. This CDR3 has 15 residues. With 4 bases clipped from V and 4 bases from J, the junction kept 6 bases outside the gene matches. Germline V lookup: CDR1 SGHKS, CDR2 YYEKEE (reference sequence). DNA of the CDR3: TGTGCCAGCAGCCAACCGGGACTAGCTTACAATGAGCAGTTCTTC. Its translation: CASSQPGLAYNEQFF.

J is TRBJ2-3 and V is TRBV9; weak D call: TRBD2 (5 bases). Between the trimmed V and J ends, which lost 0 bases and 5 bases, there was a span of 7 bases. Per the germline V gene, CDR1 is SGDLS and CDR2 is YYNGEE. CDR3 length: 13 amino acids. The CDR3 sequence: CASSVVARDTQYF. CDR3 bases: TGTGCCAGCAGCGTAGTAGCGAGAGATACGCAGTATTTT.

CDR3 protein: CASSGTENTEAFF. The DNA for the CDR3 is TGCGCCAGCAGCGGGACAGAGAACACTGAAGCTTTCTTT. The chain links TRBV5-1 to TRBJ1-1; 7 bases map to TRBD1. The trim removed 4 bases at V and 1 base at J, leaving 1 base unmatched. In germline, CDR1 is SGHRS, CDR2 YFSETQ. This CDR3 region has 13 residues.

This clone was counted between two and nine times. The chain carries TRBV19 and TRBJ1-2; a possible D gene is TRBD1 (6 bases). V dropped 6 bases and J dropped 0 bases, with 11 bases sitting between them. The germline V gene encodes CDR1 LNHDA and CDR2 SQIVND (reference sequence). This CDR3 has 14 residues. Written as DNA, the CDR3 is TGTGCCAGTAGCCAACAGGGCTCTAACTATGGCTACACCTTC. This encodes CASSQQGSNYGYTF.

This chain joins TRBV5-1 and TRBJ2-7, with 9 bases identical to TRBD1. Germline V CDR1 and CDR2: SGHRS, YFSETQ. Unmatched junction bases numbered 12, after V lost 4 bases and J lost 4 bases. The CDR3 has 16 residues. CDR3 residues: CASSNPSGDREYEQYF. The CDR3 DNA sequence: TGCGCCAGCAGCAACCCTTCCGGGGACAGGGAGTACGAGCAGTACTTC.

The rearrangement links TRBV6-6 to TRBJ2-1; 7 bases fit TRBD2. The V gene's germline CDR1 is MNHNY and CDR2 SVGAGI (reference sequence). V lost 4 bases to trimming and J lost 5 bases; unmatched junction nucleotides: 11. The CDR3 totals 16 residues. The CDR3 nucleotides are TGTGCCAGCAGTTTGCTACCGGGACTACTAAACAATGAGCAGTTCTTC. Translated: CASSLLPGLLNNEQFF.

The chain is built from TRBV19 and TRBJ1-2; possible D gene TRBD1, 6 bases. Trimming removed 4 bases from V and 4 bases from J, with 13 bases in between. The CDR3 is made up of 14 amino acids. CDR1 and CDR2 (germline): LNHDA, SQIVND (reference sequence). The CDR3 here is CASSTFDRLYGYTF. The CDR3, as DNA: TGTGCCAGTAGTACTTTCGACAGGCTCTATGGCTACACCTTC.

This chain links TRBV28 with TRBJ2-3; 8 bases align to TRBD2. CDR1 MDHEN and CDR2 SYDVKM come from the germline V gene. The CDR3 contains 13 residues. V shed 6 bases and J 7 bases; nucleotides not matched to a gene: 6. The CDR3 is CASRMTSAHTQYF. CDR3 nucleotide sequence: TGTGCCAGCAGAATGACTAGCGCTCATACGCAGTATTTT.

CDR3 bases: TGTGCCAGTAGTATAGGTGCGACAGGGGGCGCAACTAATGAAAAACTGTTTTTT. Translated, it gives CASSIGATGGATNEKLFF. The chain recombines TRBV19 with TRBJ1-4, with 10 bases matching TRBD1. CDR1 and CDR2 from the germline V gene are LNHDA and SQIVND (reference sequence). After removal of 1 base from V and 0 bases from J, the junction contained 5 bases not matched to a gene. This CDR3 contains 18 residues.

The chain has TRBV12-3 or TRBV12-4 and TRBJ1-4; the D gene is possibly TRBD1 (5 bases). The length of the CDR3 is 12 residues. The V end lost 1 base, the J end lost 13 bases, and 10 bases lay between the germline ends. In DNA, the CDR3 is TGTGCCAGCAGTTTAGTGGGGGGGGGACTGTTTTTT. Protein product: CASSLVGGGLFF.

This clone was seen a single time. The chain recombines TRBV6-5 with TRBJ1-4; 9 nucleotides agree with TRBD1. Trimming removed 4 bases from V and 8 bases from J; junction bases left unmatched: 11. The CDR3 totals 16 residues. Germline-derived CDR1 and CDR2 are MNHEY and SVGAGI. The CDR3 DNA sequence: TGTGCCAGCAGTTGGGGGACCGGGACAGGGTACGAAAAACTGTTTTTT. Translated, it gives CASSWGTGTGYEKLFF.

This chain joins TRBV25-1 and TRBJ2-5, with 7 bases fitting TRBD2. Germline V lookup: CDR1 MGHDK, CDR2 SYGVNS. With V trimmed by 6 bases and J by 5 bases, 9 bases remained unmatched. The CDR3 length is 14 residues. Here the CDR3 reads CASSNLGGSETQYF. CDR3 nucleotide sequence: TGTGCCAGCAGCAATTTGGGGGGGTCGGAGACCCAGTACTTC.

The V and J genes are TRBV5-4 and TRBJ2-1; D not resolved. The CDR3 sequence is 11 residues long. Germline loops: CDR1 SGHNT, CDR2 YYREEE (reference sequence). V dropped 1 base and J dropped 9 bases, with 5 bases sitting between them. CDR3 sequence reads: CASSLRGEQFF. The CDR3 DNA reads as TGTGCCAGCAGCTTGCGCGGTGAGCAGTTCTTC.

The rearrangement links TRBV30 to TRBJ1-1, with TRBD1 matching 9 bases. The CDR3 is made up of 15 amino acids. The V gene end was trimmed by 2 bases and the J gene end by 4 bases; junction bases not matched to a gene: 8. CDR1 is GTSNPN, CDR2 SVGIG, per germline (reference sequence). The CDR3 sequence: CAWSRFGTGSTEAFF. In DNA, the CDR3 is TGTGCCTGGAGTCGTTTTGGGACAGGGAGCACTGAAGCTTTCTTT. Full variable domain (outside the CDR3, taken from reference TRBV30 and TRBJ1-1): SQTIHQWPATLVQPVGSPLSLECTVEGTSNPNLYWYRQAAGRGLQLLFYSVGIGQISSEVPQNLSASRPQDRQFILSSKKLLLSDSGFYLCAWSRFGTGSTEAFFGQGTRLTVV.